This T cell receptor beta chain is from a study of CXCR3-negative and CXCR3-positive naive CD8 T cells. Overall study results and limits: High diversity, comparable across both naive subsets, contrasted with much lower diversity in memory CD8+ cells. More hydrophobic TRB CDR3s occurred in CXCR3-positive than in CXCR3-negative naive cells. CXCR3 expression dropped partially after cryopreservation, and most assays relied on fresh PBMCs.

The libraries of TRB cDNA were constructed through 5' RACE using UMI labels. Reanalyzing the 5' RACE reads, TCRdb keeps one entry per CDR3 protein, without DNA. Its table lists tens of thousands of distinct CDR3 sequences. Comments on this clonotype: Its target is unknown.

Identification of naive CD8+ T cells rested on CD45RO-CCR7+CD27+CD95- status. Sequencing was carried out using naive CXCR3+ CD8+ T cells from blood. Noted subset: CD45RO-CCR7+CD27+CD95- naive CD8+ T cells expressing CXCR3 (TNR3+). This clonotype was obtained from a human donor in good health. Some clones in this sample may be carry-over from other donors' samples.

CDR3 residues: CASSVGGFSYEQYF. This chain joins TRBV9 and TRBJ2-7. The V gene's germline CDR1 is SGDLS and CDR2 YYNGEE. This CDR3 has 14 residues.